This is a list of T cell receptor beta chains from one sample in a study of cytomegalovirus exposure and HLA in healthy donors. Using immunoSEQ multiplex PCR, the repertoire was profiled, and TCRdb retains in-frame clones only, with some absent. The sample lists over 200,000 clones, over 65% occurring once. Sequenced sample: PBMCs. The receptors come from a woman aged 18-29 years in good health and CMV-seronegative. The CDR3 runs from the conserved cysteine through the conserved F or W. D genes are given only for firm matches. Clone size, where shown, is once, few, many, or a class for clones that have expanded.

j_call v_call clone_size d_call cdr3_aa cdr3_nt
TRBJ2-6 TRBV11-3 . . CASSMPGANVLTF TGTGCCAGCAGCATGCCTGGGGCCAACGTCCTGACTTTC
TRBJ2-2 TRBV9 once . CASTRTTNTGELFF TGTGCCAGCACCAGGACTACGAACACCGGGGAGCTGTTTTTT
TRBJ2-7 TRBV4-1 . TRBD1 CASSQSRGLYEQYF TGCGCCAGCAGCCAGAGCAGGGGGCTGTACGAGCAGTACTTC
TRBJ2-7 TRBV12-2 . . CASRLPGGPYYEQYF TGTGCAAGTCGCTTACCGGGAGGGCCGTACTACGAGCAGTACTTC
TRBJ2-3 TRBV5-1 . . CASSPTGPYTDTQYF TGCGCCAGCAGCCCAACAGGGCCTTACACAGATACGCAGTATTTT
TRBJ1-1 TRBV2 many . CASSERWGRNTEAFF TGTGCCAGCAGTGAACGGTGGGGCCGGAACACTGAAGCTTTCTTT
TRBJ1-2 TRBV9 . . CASSAGTQTHYGYTF TGTGCCAGCAGCGCTGGGACTCAAACCCACTATGGCTACACCTTC
TRBJ2-7 TRBV6-5 . . CASSYSSKGTYEQYF TGTGCCAGCAGTTACTCGTCCAAGGGAACCTACGAGCAGTACTTC
TRBJ1-6 TRBV6-1 once . CASSDRGGGSPLHF TGTGCCAGCAGTGACAGGGGCGGGGGATCACCCCTCCACTTT
TRBJ1-1 TRBV18 few . CASSPPREGRNTEAFF TGTGCCAGCTCACCCCCCCGAGAGGGAAGGAACACTGAAGCTTTCTTT
TRBJ1-5 TRBV6-6 . . CASSFLAYKSNQPQHF TGTGCCAGCAGTTTCCTGGCCTATAAGAGCAATCAGCCCCAGCATTTT
TRBJ2-3 TRBV2 . . CASRWDTSTDTQYF TGTGCCAGCAGGTGGGATACTAGCACAGATACGCAGTATTTT
TRBJ1-2 TRBV28 . . CASSPPRGEDYGYTF TGTGCCAGCAGCCCCCCGAGAGGGGAGGACTATGGCTACACCTTC
TRBJ2-1 TRBV29-1 . . CSVRTFATVNEQFF TGCAGCGTTCGGACCTTTGCTACGGTCAATGAGCAGTTCTTC
TRBJ2-2 TRBV30 . . CAWSVPGTATGELFF TGTGCCTGGAGTGTACCGGGCACAGCCACCGGGGAGCTGTTTTTT
TRBJ2-5 TRBV2 . . CASASGGRYQETQYF TGTGCCAGCGCGTCGGGCGGTCGGTACCAAGAGACCCAGTACTTC
TRBJ2-3 TRBV6-5 . . CASSSNTDTQYF TGTGCCAGCAGTTCCAACACAGATACGCAGTATTTT
TRBJ1-1 TRBV30 . TRBD1 CAWSGDRDSTEAFF TGTGCCTGGAGTGGGGACAGGGACTCCACTGAAGCTTTCTTT
TRBJ1-4 TRBV6-5 . TRBD1 CASSPRGLSNEKLFF TGTGCCAGCAGCCCGAGGGGGCTGAGCAATGAAAAACTGTTTTTT
TRBJ2-1 TRBV29-1 . . CSGGWQRNNEQFF TGCAGCGGGGGCTGGCAGAGAAACAATGAGCAGTTCTTC